Listed below are T cell receptor beta chains from one sample, sequenced in a study of regulatory T cells in long-lasting Graves disease. TCRdb reprocessed the multiplex PCR reads with MiXCR, giving one entry per CDR3 protein. The sample shows 350,000 to 550,000 distinct CDR3 sequences, around 17% of them seen only once. These data also featured in a second study, about T cells in Graves' hyperthyroidism and ophthalmopathy.

Sequencing was performed on peripheral blood mononuclear cells (PBMCs), taken at new diagnosis, from a patient treated with antithyroid drugs. The receptors were sampled from a woman aged 18-35 years with Graves disease. Each CDR3 is given with its conserved first and last residue. D genes are given only for firm matches. Clone sizes are given selectively: once, few, many, or a class where the clone is expanded.

d_call	j_call	clone_size	v_call	cdr3_aa	cdr3_nt
NA	TRBJ1-5	many	TRBV10-1	CASIGCKPQHF	TGCGCCAGCATTGGGTGTAAACCCCAGCATTTT
NA	TRBJ1-1	once	TRBV11-3	CASSSLGTLNTEASF	TGTGCCAGCAGCTCCTTAGGGACACTCAACACTGAAGCTTCCTTT
NA	TRBJ2-1	many	TRBV2	CASSDRDTTYNEQFF	TGTGCCAGCAGTGACCGGGACACCACCTACAATGAGCAGTTCTTC
NA	TRBJ2-7	many	TRBV2	CASSGLDFSYEQYF	TGTGCCAGCAGTGGATTGGACTTCTCCTACGAGCAGTACTTC
NA	TRBJ1-1	many	TRBV7-9	CASSLEGGVNTEAFF	TGTGCCAGCAGCTTAGAGGGCGGGGTGAACACTGAAGCTTTCTTT
TRBD2	TRBJ2-1	NA	TRBV7-9	CASSLFSFRTSGHNEQFF	TGTGCCAGCAGCTTATTTTCCTTCCGGACTAGCGGCCACAATGAGCAGTTCTTC
NA	TRBJ1-1	few	TRBV6-5	CASSYSFRDTEAFF	TGTGCCAGCAGTTATTCTTTCCGGGATACTGAAGCTTTCTTT
NA	TRBJ2-2	many	TRBV3-1	CASSQGTSYTGELFF	TGTGCCAGCAGCCAAGGAACGTCCTACACCGGGGAGCTGTTTTTT
NA	TRBJ2-5	many	TRBV7-9	CASSLGPGMEETQYF	TGTGCCAGCAGCTTAGGACCCGGGATGGAAGAGACCCAGTACTTC
TRBD2	TRBJ2-7	once	TRBV4-3	CASSHVRSTSGSCFF	TGCGCCAGCAGCCACGTTCGGTCGACTAGCGGGAGCTGTTTCTTC
NA	TRBJ2-1	many	TRBV28	CATLRDIGSYNEQFF	TGTGCCACCCTACGGGACATTGGCTCCTACAATGAGCAGTTCTTC
TRBD2	TRBJ2-5	few	TRBV30	CAWRLAGVYETQYF	TGTGCCTGGAGACTAGCGGGAGTTTACGAGACCCAGTACTTC
TRBD2	TRBJ2-7	many	TRBV20-1	CSASLAGGGEQYF	TGCAGTGCTAGCCTAGCGGGAGGGGGTGAGCAGTACTTC
NA	TRBJ2-2	many	TRBV7-9	CASSAGPNTGELFF	TGTGCCAGCAGCGCCGGGCCAAACACCGGGGAGCTGTTTTTT
NA	TRBJ2-1	once	TRBV6-2/TRBV6-3	CASRRDTQYNEQFF	TGTGCCAGCAGGCGGGACACCCAATACAATGAGCAGTTCTTC
TRBD2	TRBJ2-1	NA	TRBV10-3	CATKPSGKTYNEQFF	TGTGCCACTAAGCCGAGCGGGAAAACATACAATGAGCAGTTCTTC
NA	TRBJ2-5	NA	TRBV4-2	CASSQYTGNRGWETQYF	TGTGCCAGCAGCCAATATACAGGGAATAGGGGCTGGGAGACCCAGTACTTC
NA	TRBJ1-4	many	TRBV12-3/TRBV12-4	CASSFWGNEKLFF	TGTGCCAGCAGTTTTTGGGGGAATGAAAAACTGTTTTTT
TRBD2	TRBJ2-3	many	TRBV7-2	CASSLGTSADTQYF	TGTGCCAGCAGCTTAGGGACTAGCGCAGATACGCAGTATTTT
TRBD1	TRBJ2-2	few	TRBV10-3	CAISERTGLDTGELFF	TGTGCCATCAGTGAACGGACAGGGCTGGACACCGGGGAGCTGTTTTTT
NA	TRBJ1-1	many	TRBV3-1	CASSQIDRIAEAFF	TGTGCCAGCAGCCAAATCGACAGAATCGCTGAAGCTTTCTTT
NA	TRBJ2-4	few	TRBV7-9	CASSSQEAKNIQYF	TGTGCCAGCAGTTCTCAAGAAGCCAAAAACATTCAGTACTTC
NA	TRBJ1-4	once	TRBV28	CASNPTNDEGWEKLFF	TGTGCCAGCAATCCAACAAACGACGAGGGGTGGGAAAAACTGTTTTTT
NA	TRBJ2-7	few	TRBV12-3/TRBV12-4	CASSLSSNEQYF	TGTGCCAGCAGTTTATCCTCTAACGAGCAGTACTTC
NA	TRBJ2-1	NA	TRBV7-6	CASSQEIGDEQFF	TGTGCCAGCAGCCAAGAGATAGGGGATGAGCAGTTCTTC
NA	TRBJ2-1	many	TRBV12-5	CASGGDIYNEQFF	TGTGCTAGTGGTGGTGACATATACAATGAGCAGTTCTTC
NA	TRBJ2-7	many	TRBV29-1	CSVIAYEQYF	TGCAGCGTCATAGCCTACGAGCAGTACTTC
NA	TRBJ1-6	many	TRBV6-2/TRBV6-3	CASNILARSNSPLHF	TGTGCCAGCAACATACTGGCCAGGTCGAATTCACCCCTCCACTTT
NA	TRBJ2-7	few	TRBV13	CASSLGRTEQYF	TGTGCCAGCAGCTTAGGGAGGACCGAGCAGTACTTC